The 10 T cell receptor beta chains presented below share a single source sample, sequenced in a study of cytomegalovirus exposure and HLA in healthy donors. Both 60 Vbeta primers and 13 Jbeta primers went into the PCR. The protocol was immunoSEQ multiplex PCR, while the TCRdb copy is restricted to in-frame clones and leaves out a portion. This sample yields about 140,000 clones, of which around 80% are seen a single time; about 1.5% belongs to the top ten. The sample was PBMCs. These receptors all come from a man aged 25-40 years in good health and CMV-seropositive.

V gene TRBV18 combines with J gene TRBJ1-1; D call uncertain. The CDR3 loop spans 15 amino acids. The germline V and J ends were trimmed by 3 bases and 5 bases, with 16 bases remaining between them. Germline V gene sequence: CDR1 KGHSH, CDR2 LQKENI. CDR3 DNA: TGTGCCAGCTCACCTTCGACGTTCGTAGCGACTGAAGCTTTCTTT. It is translated as CASSPSTFVATEAFF.

This clone was observed a few times. The CDR3 nucleotides read TGTGCCAGCAGCTTGGCGGTTCAGGGGTCCGGGCAGCCCCAGCATTTT. It is translated as CASSLAVQGSGQPQHF. The rearrangement uses TRBV5-5 and TRBJ1-5, with TRBD1 as a possible D gene (6 bases). CDR1 is SGHKS and CDR2 is YYEKEE in the germline V gene (reference sequence). The V and J ends lost 0 bases and 7 bases respectively, with 17 bases between them. CDR3 size: 16 residues. Filled out from reference TRBV5-5 and TRBJ1-5, the complete variable domain reads DAGVTQSPTHLIKTRGQQVTLRCSPISGHKSVSWYQQVLGQGPQFIFQYYEKEERGRGNFPDRFSARQFPNYSSELNVNALLLGDSALYLCASSLAVQGSGQPQHFGDGTRLSIL.

J is TRBJ2-6 and V is TRBV28; TRBD1 is a possible D gene (6 bases). V was pared by 7 bases and J by 0 bases, with 10 bases between. This CDR3 has 15 amino acids. Per germline, CDR1 MDHEN and CDR2 SYDVKM. Written as DNA, the CDR3 is TGTGCCAGCATCTCCAGGGGCTCTGGGGCCAACGTCCTGACTTTC. Translation: CASISRGSGANVLTF. Full variable domain (outside the CDR3, taken from reference TRBV28 and TRBJ2-6): DVKVTQSSRYLVKRTGEKVFLECVQDMDHENMFWYRQDPGLGLRLIYFSYDVKMKEKGDIPEGYSVSREKKERFSLILESASTNQTSMYLCASISRGSGANVLTFGAGSRLTVL.

CDR3 sequence: CASSLEGTSGLDTQYF. DNA of the CDR3: TGTGCCAGCAGCTTAGAAGGGACTAGCGGGTTAGATACGCAGTATTTT. The rearrangement joins TRBV7-6 to TRBJ2-3, with 12 bases aligning to TRBD2. V shed 1 base, J shed 5 bases, and the junction held 4 bases outside the gene matches. Per the germline V gene, CDR1 is SGHVS and CDR2 is FNYEAQ. The CDR3 is made up of 16 amino acids.

V gene TRBV7-9 combines with J gene TRBJ2-1; D ambiguous. V dropped 1 base and J dropped 6 bases, with 19 bases sitting between them. This CDR3 has 17 amino acids. Germline V gives CDR1 SEHNR, CDR2 FQNEAQ (reference sequence). CDR3 in DNA: TGTGCCAGCAGCTTAGGCCCCTCTCAAATCCAGCGCAATGAGCAGTTCTTC. Translation gives CASSLGPSQIQRNEQFF.

This chain links TRBV28 with TRBJ2-5, with D perhaps TRBD2 (6 bases). With 7 bases removed from V and 1 base from J, the gap between germline ends came to 13 bases. Germline CDR1 reads MDHEN; CDR2 reads SYDVKM. There are 14 residues in the CDR3. Here the CDR3 reads CASTNSGSQETQYF. The DNA for the CDR3 is TGTGCCAGCACCAATAGCGGAAGCCAAGAGACCCAGTACTTC.

This sequence joins TRBV2 and TRBJ1-5; 11 nucleotides match TRBD1. The V gene end was trimmed by 6 bases and the J gene end by 5 bases; junction bases not matched to a gene: 3. The CDR3 sequence is 14 residues long. Germline lookup yields CDR1 SNHLY and CDR2 FYNNEI. In DNA form, the CDR3 reads TGTGCCAGCAGGGGGACAGGGGGGGATCAGCCCCAGCATTTT. It yields the protein CASRGTGGDQPQHF.

This chain uses TRBV5-1 with TRBJ2-7; weak D call: TRBD1 (6 bases). CDR1 SGHRS and CDR2 YFSETQ come from the germline V gene. CDR3 size: 15 residues. Trimming left V 2 bases short and J 4 bases short, with 16 bases between. CDR3 sequence: CASSLTDSGYYEQYF. Here the CDR3 DNA reads TGCGCCAGCAGCTTAACGGACAGCGGTTATTACGAGCAGTACTTC.

The chain recombines TRBV5-4 with TRBJ2-7, with no clear D. Germline lookup yields CDR1 SGHNT and CDR2 YYREEE (reference sequence). Trimming cost V 4 bases and J 6 bases, with 20 bases left between them. The CDR3 length is 15 residues. This chain's CDR3 is CASSPRLETYGEQYF. The CDR3 DNA reads as TGTGCCAGCAGCCCACGACTCGAAACCTATGGCGAGCAGTACTTC.

The chain is built from TRBV28 and TRBJ2-1; 8 bases are shared with TRBD2. Germline V gives CDR1 MDHEN, CDR2 SYDVKM. Losses at the gene ends were 5 bases for V and 3 bases for J; bases not matched to a gene: 9. The CDR3 consists of 16 residues. CDR3 nucleotides: TGTGCCAGCAGTCCCCTAGGCGGGAGGCTCTACAATGAGCAGTTCTTC. Translating gives CASSPLGGRLYNEQFF. The variable domain in full, with the rest retrieved from reference TRBV28 and TRBJ2-1, is DVKVTQSSRYLVKRTGEKVFLECVQDMDHENMFWYRQDPGLGLRLIYFSYDVKMKEKGDIPEGYSVSREKKERFSLILESASTNQTSMYLCASSPLGGRLYNEQFFGPGTRLTVL.